This entry lists 18 T cell receptor beta chains sequenced from one sample in a study of blood T cell repertoires in COVID-19. TCRdb's copy holds only in-frame clones and misses some; the assay was immunoSEQ multiplex PCR. The sample lists 80,000 to 95,000 clones; about 85% were seen once. The sequenced sample was peripheral blood. All receptors come from a human donor in a cohort sampled during active COVID-19.

The J gene is TRBJ2-2, the V gene TRBV7-2; 7 bases map to TRBD2. Germline CDR1 is SGHTA and CDR2 is FQGNSA. V was pared by 3 bases and J by 3 bases, with 4 bases of the junction left unmatched. This CDR3 is 15 amino acids long. CDR3 bases: TGTGCCAGCAGCTTGGGAGGGGCAGACACCGGGGAGCTGTTTTTT. Translated, it gives CASSLGGADTGELFF.

This clone has just one count. The rearrangement links TRBV30 to TRBJ2-7, with unresolved D. V was clipped by 5 bases and J by 0 bases, with 17 bases between them. Germline V gene lookup returns CDR1 GTSNPN and CDR2 SVGIG (reference sequence). The CDR3 loop spans 15 amino acids. CDR3 coding DNA: TGTGCCTGGCGACCCCAAGACTTTAGCTCCTACGAGCAGTACTTC. Protein product: CAWRPQDFSSYEQYF. The full variable domain, completed using reference TRBV30 and TRBJ2-7, is SQTIHQWPATLVQPVGSPLSLECTVEGTSNPNLYWYRQAAGRGLQLLFYSVGIGQISSEVPQNLSASRPQDRQFILSSKKLLLSDSGFYLCAWRPQDFSSYEQYFGPGTRLTVT.

This chain uses TRBV4-1 with TRBJ2-1; TRBD2 aligns across 8 bases. CDR3 length: 15 residues. V lost 6 bases to trimming and J lost 8 bases; unmatched junction nucleotides: 12. Germline assignment: CDR1 MGHRA and CDR2 YSYEKL. CDR3 residues: CASRPSRTSGDEQFF. The CDR3 DNA sequence: TGCGCCAGCAGGCCAAGTAGAACTAGCGGAGATGAGCAGTTCTTC.

This chain connects TRBV18 to TRBJ2-7; D is possibly TRBD1 (6 bases). CDR1 is KGHSH, CDR2 LQKENI, per germline. The CDR3 covers 12 residues. V dropped 4 bases and J dropped 5 bases, with 9 bases sitting between them. The CDR3 nucleotides read TGTGCCAGCTCACAGTGGACAGACGAGCAGTACTTC. Its protein product is CASSQWTDEQYF. Combining the CDR3 with reference TRBV18 and TRBJ2-7 gives the whole variable domain NAGVMQNPRHLVRRRGQEARLRCSPMKGHSHVYWYRQLPEEGLKFMVYLQKENIIDESGMPKERFSAEFPKEGPSILRIQQVVRGDSAAYFCASSQWTDEQYFGPGTRLTVT.

This clone was seen a handful of times. This sequence joins TRBV9 and TRBJ2-7, with 9 bases that match TRBD1. The CDR3 length is 14 residues. Per germline, CDR1 SGDLS and CDR2 YYNGEE. J gave up 2 bases and V 6 bases, and 6 bases lay outside the gene matches. The CDR3 loop reads CASTAGTGPYEQYF. The CDR3 DNA reads as TGTGCCAGCACCGCCGGGACAGGGCCCTACGAGCAGTACTTC.

The chain has TRBV5-6 and TRBJ2-5, with TRBD2 matching 11 bases. Germline CDR1 SGHDT, CDR2 YYEEEE. V was pared by 0 bases and J by 2 bases, with 3 bases of the junction left unmatched. This CDR3 has 16 residues. The CDR3 loop is CASSLAASGGQETQYF. The CDR3 DNA reads as TGTGCCAGCAGCTTGGCGGCTAGCGGGGGGCAAGAGACCCAGTACTTC.

This clone was counted a single time. The J gene is TRBJ2-1, the V gene TRBV6-5, with 7 nucleotides matching TRBD2. Germline CDR1 reads MNHEY; CDR2 reads SVGAGI. The CDR3 extends over 14 amino acids. Trimming took 5 bases from V and 4 from J; bases not matched to a gene: 5. The CDR3 bases are TGTGCCAGCAGTAGGCGGGAGTCTTACAATGAGCAGTTCTTC. It yields the protein CASSRRESYNEQFF.

This clone was seen a single time. The rearrangement links TRBV9 to TRBJ2-7; D might be TRBD2 (5 bases). CDR1 is SGDLS and CDR2 is YYNGEE in the germline V gene. V was shortened by 2 bases and J by 2 bases, with 11 bases between the two germline ends. This CDR3 is 14 amino acids long. The CDR3 DNA follows: TGTGCCAGCAGCGTGAGGTGGGAGCCCTACGAGCAGTACTTC. Encoded protein: CASSVRWEPYEQYF.

The chain is built from TRBV6-2 or TRBV6-3 and TRBJ2-7; D remains ambiguous. The germline gives CDR1 MNHEY, CDR2 SVGEGT. Trimming removed 5 bases at V and 3 bases at J, with 8 bases between. The CDR3 contains 12 residues. CDR3 nucleotide sequence: TGTGCCAGCAGTGACGACATCTACGAGCAGTACTTC. This sequence encodes CASSDDIYEQYF.

V usage is TRBV5-1 and J usage is TRBJ1-4, with D unresolved. Trimming took off 6 bases at V and 3 bases at J, with 12 bases between the two ends. The germline gives CDR1 SGHRS, CDR2 YFSETQ. This CDR3 has 14 residues. As DNA, the CDR3 is TGCGCCAGCACCAGAGAGGAGCCTAATGAAAAACTGTTTTTT. Protein sequence: CASTREEPNEKLFF.

The chain joins TRBV2 to TRBJ2-3, with TRBD2 identical over 8 bases. CDR1 and CDR2 from the germline V gene are SNHLY and FYNNEI. V lost 6 bases to trimming and J lost 6 bases; unmatched junction nucleotides: 5. The CDR3 runs to 13 residues. Here the CDR3 reads CASRSGSGDTQYF. The CDR3 DNA sequence: TGTGCCAGCAGGAGCGGGAGTGGGGATACGCAGTATTTT.

The chain carries TRBV29-1 and TRBJ1-1; maybe TRBD1 (5 bases). Trimming took off 1 base at V and 7 bases at J, with 10 bases between the two ends. CDR1 is SQVTM and CDR2 is ANQGSEA in the germline V gene. The CDR3 length is 12 residues. CDR3 residues: CSVEVQVLEAFF. CDR3 coding DNA: TGCAGCGTTGAAGTACAGGTGCTTGAAGCTTTCTTT. Full variable domain (outside the CDR3, taken from reference TRBV29-1 and TRBJ1-1): SAVISQKPSRDICQRGTSLTIQCQVDSQVTMMFWYRQQPGQSLTLIATANQGSEATYESGFVIDKFPISRPNLTFSTLTVSNMSPEDSSIYLCSVEVQVLEAFFGQGTRLTVV.

As DNA, the CDR3 is TGTGCCAGCAGTCCCATGACAGGGAAGGCCGGGGAGCTGTTTTTT. Its protein product is CASSPMTGKAGELFF. The chain is built from TRBV6-5 and TRBJ2-2, with 7 bases that match TRBD1. Germline V CDR1 and CDR2: MNHEY, SVGAGI. Trimming took 5 bases from V and 6 from J; bases not matched to a gene: 9. The CDR3 totals 15 residues.

The J gene is TRBJ1-2, the V gene TRBV2; TRBD1 matches at 10 bases. Germline lookup yields CDR1 SNHLY and CDR2 FYNNEI. V was pared by 4 bases and J by 8 bases, with 10 bases of the junction left unmatched. CDR3 length equals 15 residues. The CDR3 reads CASSAPGTGAGGYTF. DNA of the CDR3: TGTGCCAGCAGTGCCCCAGGGACAGGGGCTGGGGGCTACACCTTC.

This chain connects TRBV30 to TRBJ1-2; 7 bases agree with TRBD1. This CDR3 is built from 15 residues. Germline V lookup: CDR1 GTSNPN, CDR2 SVGIG (reference sequence). J gave up 8 bases and V 2 bases, and 14 bases lay outside the gene matches. The CDR3 here is CAWSSGQSTVGGYTF. CDR3 coding DNA: TGTGCCTGGAGTTCGGGACAGTCTACCGTCGGGGGCTACACCTTC.

Here the CDR3 reads CATGRGTNTGELFF. The CDR3 DNA is TGTGCCACCGGCAGGGGGACGAACACCGGGGAGCTGTTTTTT. The chain links TRBV11-2 to TRBJ2-2; 7 nucleotides match TRBD1. CDR3 size: 14 residues. Germline V gene data show CDR1 as SGHAT and CDR2 as FQNNGV. V lost 10 bases to trimming and J lost 0 bases; unmatched junction nucleotides: 5. Using reference TRBV11-2 and TRBJ2-2 for the parts outside the CDR3, the full variable domain is EAGVAQSPRYKIIEKRQSVAFWCNPISGHATLYWYQQILGQGPKLLIQFQNNGVVDDSQLPKDRFSAERLKGVDSTLKIQPAKLEDSAVYLCATGRGTNTGELFFGEGSRLTVL.

The chain recombines TRBV2 with TRBJ2-3; TRBD2 aligns across 12 bases. J gave up 3 bases and V 3 bases, and 10 bases lay outside the gene matches. The CDR3 has 18 amino acids. The germline CDR1 and CDR2 sequences are SNHLY and FYNNEI. The CDR3 spells CASSDTSGGNPNTDTQYF. DNA for the CDR3: TGTGCCAGCAGTGATACTAGCGGGGGGAACCCGAATACAGATACGCAGTATTTT.

This chain connects TRBV28 to TRBJ2-2; 9 bases match TRBD1. Germline V CDR1 and CDR2: MDHEN, SYDVKM. The CDR3 has 16 residues. The junction had 0 bases not matched to a gene; V was cut back by 0 bases and J by 1 base. CDR3 nucleotides: TGTGCCAGCAGTTTATGGGGACAGGGGAACACCGGGGAGCTGTTTTTT. Encoded protein: CASSLWGQGNTGELFF.